The rows below give T cell receptor beta chains drawn from one sample of a study of cytomegalovirus exposure and HLA in healthy donors. Here immunoSEQ multiplex PCR was the method, and the copy in TCRdb shows in-frame clones only, minus some. The sample has 200,000 to 250,000 clones, roughly 70% seen once. Material: PBMCs. The source is a woman between 25 and 40 years old in good health and CMV-seronegative. Both conserved end residues are part of each CDR3. A D gene is named only where the DNA matches it firmly. Only part of the rows carry a size: once, few, many, or a class if the clone is expanded.

J gene: TRBJ2-7
CDR3 length: 16
D gene: TRBD2
clone size: .
V gene: TRBV14
CDR3 protein: CASSRVLAGGSYEQYF
CDR3 DNA: TGTGCCAGCAGCCGAGTACTAGCGGGAGGGTCCTACGAGCAGTACTTC

J gene: TRBJ2-7
CDR3 length: 13
D gene: .
clone size: .
V gene: TRBV30
CDR3 protein: CAWDAGPRAEQYF
CDR3 DNA: TGTGCCTGGGATGCGGGACCGCGAGCCGAGCAGTACTTC

J gene: TRBJ1-1
CDR3 length: 12
D gene: .
clone size: once
V gene: TRBV29-1
CDR3 protein: CSVEDLGTEAFF
CDR3 DNA: TGCAGCGTTGAAGATCTCGGCACTGAAGCTTTCTTT

J gene: TRBJ2-7
CDR3 length: 13
D gene: .
clone size: .
V gene: TRBV5-1
CDR3 protein: CASSLEQGREQYF
CDR3 DNA: TGCGCCAGCTCGCTGGAACAGGGAAGGGAGCAGTACTTC

J gene: TRBJ2-7
CDR3 length: 14
D gene: TRBD1
clone size: .
V gene: TRBV10-1
CDR3 protein: CASRQGQGPYEQYF
CDR3 DNA: TGCGCCAGCAGACAGGGACAGGGTCCCTACGAGCAGTACTTC

J gene: TRBJ1-4
CDR3 length: 18
D gene: TRBD1
clone size: .
V gene: TRBV15
CDR3 protein: CATSRLSFQGATNEKLFF
CDR3 DNA: TGTGCCACCAGCAGATTGTCTTTCCAGGGGGCAACTAATGAAAAACTGTTTTTT

J gene: TRBJ1-1
CDR3 length: 12
D gene: .
clone size: .
V gene: TRBV11-3
CDR3 protein: CASSLGETEAFF
CDR3 DNA: TGTGCCAGCAGCTTAGGGGAGACTGAAGCTTTCTTT

J gene: TRBJ2-7
CDR3 length: 15
D gene: .
clone size: .
V gene: TRBV6-5
CDR3 protein: CASFVGGLRADEQYF
CDR3 DNA: TGTGCCAGCTTCGTCGGAGGGCTCAGGGCGGACGAGCAGTACTTC

J gene: TRBJ1-2
CDR3 length: 16
D gene: .
clone size: .
V gene: TRBV7-9
CDR3 protein: CASSVQLFAGTSGYTF
CDR3 DNA: TGTGCCAGCAGTGTCCAACTCTTTGCAGGGACTAGTGGCTACACCTTC

J gene: TRBJ2-7
CDR3 length: 14
D gene: .
clone size: .
V gene: TRBV11-1
CDR3 protein: CASSLELSSYEQYF
CDR3 DNA: TGTGCCAGCAGCTTAGAATTATCGTCCTACGAGCAGTACTTC

J gene: TRBJ2-1
CDR3 length: 18
D gene: TRBD2
clone size: .
V gene: TRBV4-2
CDR3 protein: CASSPGTSGSPSYNEQFF
CDR3 DNA: TGTGCCAGCAGCCCGGGGACTAGCGGGAGTCCCTCCTACAATGAGCAGTTCTTC

J gene: TRBJ2-1
CDR3 length: 15
D gene: .
clone size: once
V gene: TRBV9
CDR3 protein: CASSVADSWVNEQFF
CDR3 DNA: TGTGCCAGCAGCGTAGCTGACTCCTGGGTTAATGAGCAGTTCTTC

J gene: TRBJ2-2
CDR3 length: 15
D gene: TRBD2
clone size: .
V gene: TRBV27
CDR3 protein: CASKTSGSNTGELFF
CDR3 DNA: TGTGCCAGCAAAACTAGCGGGTCGAACACCGGGGAGCTGTTTTTT

J gene: TRBJ2-2
CDR3 length: 16
D gene: .
clone size: .
V gene: TRBV7-9
CDR3 protein: CASSLDLLLNTGELFF
CDR3 DNA: TGTGCCAGCAGCTTAGATCTACTATTGAACACCGGGGAGCTGTTTTTT

J gene: TRBJ1-1
CDR3 length: 15
D gene: .
clone size: .
V gene: TRBV11-3
CDR3 protein: CASSLEFGGPTEAFF
CDR3 DNA: TGTGCCAGCAGCTTAGAGTTCGGGGGACCCACTGAAGCTTTCTTT

J gene: TRBJ2-7
CDR3 length: 14
D gene: .
clone size: once
V gene: TRBV6-1
CDR3 protein: CASSQEESSYEQYF
CDR3 DNA: TGTGCCAGCAGTCAGGAGGAAAGCTCCTACGAGCAGTACTTC

J gene: TRBJ2-3
CDR3 length: 17
D gene: TRBD1
clone size: once
V gene: TRBV9
CDR3 protein: CASSALTGTGAADTQYF
CDR3 DNA: TGTGCCAGCAGCGCGCTAACCGGGACAGGGGCGGCAGATACGCAGTATTTT

J gene: TRBJ1-2
CDR3 length: 17
D gene: .
clone size: .
V gene: TRBV19
CDR3 protein: CASRNDSLGSNPYGYTF
CDR3 DNA: TGTGCCAGTAGAAACGACTCCCTCGGGAGCAACCCCTATGGCTACACCTTC

J gene: TRBJ1-3
CDR3 length: 16
D gene: .
clone size: .
V gene: TRBV25-1
CDR3 protein: CASSVRQTNSGNTIYF
CDR3 DNA: TGTGCCAGCAGTGTGCGGCAGACCAACTCTGGAAACACCATATATTTT

J gene: TRBJ2-3
CDR3 length: 16
D gene: .
clone size: .
V gene: TRBV7-3
CDR3 protein: CASSLTGISPMDTQYF
CDR3 DNA: TGTGCCAGCAGCCTGACAGGAATAAGCCCCATGGATACGCAGTATTTT

J gene: TRBJ2-7
CDR3 length: 12
D gene: .
clone size: .
V gene: TRBV9
CDR3 protein: CASSLTGSEQYF
CDR3 DNA: TGTGCCAGCAGCTTAACGGGGTCCGAGCAGTACTTC

J gene: TRBJ1-5
CDR3 length: 15
D gene: .
clone size: few
V gene: TRBV6-6
CDR3 protein: CASSYVQKANQPQHF
CDR3 DNA: TGTGCCAGCAGTTACGTACAGAAAGCCAATCAGCCCCAGCATTTT

J gene: TRBJ1-1
CDR3 length: 13
D gene: TRBD1
clone size: .
V gene: TRBV2
CDR3 protein: CASSFTGDTEAFF
CDR3 DNA: TGTGCCAGCAGCTTTACAGGGGACACTGAAGCTTTCTTT

J gene: TRBJ1-2
CDR3 length: 14
D gene: .
clone size: .
V gene: TRBV9
CDR3 protein: CASGTEGLNYGYTF
CDR3 DNA: TGTGCCAGTGGAACGGAGGGGCTTAACTATGGCTACACCTTC

J gene: TRBJ2-3
CDR3 length: 17
D gene: .
clone size: .
V gene: TRBV7-9
CDR3 protein: CASSPLLRLALADTQYF
CDR3 DNA: TGTGCCAGCAGCCCCCTTCTTAGGCTAGCGTTGGCAGATACGCAGTATTTT

J gene: TRBJ1-1
CDR3 length: 14
D gene: .
clone size: once
V gene: TRBV9
CDR3 protein: CASSPAGSHTEAFF
CDR3 DNA: TGTGCCAGCAGCCCCGCAGGCAGCCACACTGAAGCTTTCTTT

J gene: TRBJ2-5
CDR3 length: 16
D gene: .
clone size: .
V gene: TRBV9
CDR3 protein: CASSVAGGTGLETQYF
CDR3 DNA: TGTGCCAGCAGCGTAGCGGGGGGGACAGGGCTAGAGACCCAGTACTTC

J gene: TRBJ1-1
CDR3 length: 14
D gene: .
clone size: .
V gene: TRBV5-6
CDR3 protein: CASSSRVENTEAFF
CDR3 DNA: TGTGCCAGCAGCTCCCGTGTAGAGAACACTGAAGCTTTCTTT

J gene: TRBJ2-5
CDR3 length: 18
D gene: .
clone size: .
V gene: TRBV12-1
CDR3 protein: CASSLRLAEWSWGETQYF
CDR3 DNA: TGTGCCAGCAGCTTGAGACTAGCGGAGTGGAGCTGGGGAGAGACCCAGTACTTC

J gene: TRBJ2-7
CDR3 length: 13
D gene: .
clone size: .
V gene: TRBV6-6
CDR3 protein: CASSSSRGVEQYF
CDR3 DNA: TGTGCCAGCAGCTCCTCCAGGGGGGTCGAGCAGTACTTC

J gene: TRBJ2-4
CDR3 length: 17
D gene: .
clone size: .
V gene: TRBV5-6
CDR3 protein: CASSLQHRFLAKNIQYF
CDR3 DNA: TGTGCCAGCAGCCTCCAACACAGGTTTTTAGCCAAAAACATTCAGTACTTC

J gene: TRBJ1-1
CDR3 length: 16
D gene: .
clone size: .
V gene: TRBV9
CDR3 protein: CASSVNRNRLNTEAFF
CDR3 DNA: TGTGCCAGCAGCGTGAACAGGAACAGACTGAACACTGAAGCTTTCTTT